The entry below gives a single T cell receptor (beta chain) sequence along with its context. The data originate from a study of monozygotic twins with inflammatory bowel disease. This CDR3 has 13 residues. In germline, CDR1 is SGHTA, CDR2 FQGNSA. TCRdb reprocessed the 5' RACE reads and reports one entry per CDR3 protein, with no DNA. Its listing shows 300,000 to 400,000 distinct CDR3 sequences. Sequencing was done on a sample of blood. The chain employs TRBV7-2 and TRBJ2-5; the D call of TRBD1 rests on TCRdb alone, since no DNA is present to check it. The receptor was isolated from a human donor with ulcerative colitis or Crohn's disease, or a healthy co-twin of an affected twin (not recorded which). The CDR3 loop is CASSLGRAETQYF.